This T cell receptor beta chain was found in a study of T cells in pancreatic ductal adenocarcinoma. Study observations and caveats: No significant tumor-blood clonality difference; means were about 0.11 and 0.072.

No neoadjuvant therapy was given to the selected pancreatic ductal adenocarcinoma patients before their surgery. CDR1 DFQATT and CDR2 SNEGSKA come from the germline V gene (reference sequence). The CDR3 length is 11 residues. Assay: immunoSEQ multiplex PCR; the TCRdb copy retains only in-frame clones and omits some. The table has approximately 19,000 clones, around nine tenths seen once. In this sample, this clone turned up once. Its cognate antigen is unknown. This sequence was found in a human donor with pancreatic ductal adenocarcinoma. The rearrangement joins TRBV20-1 to TRBJ2-7, with D possibly being TRBD1 (5 bases). Sequenced sample: PBMCs. The CDR3 nucleotides read TGCAGAGCAGGGAAGGCCTACGAGCAGTACTTC. It encodes CRAGKAYEQYF.